The entry below gives a single T cell receptor (beta chain) sequence along with its context. The data stem from a study of blood T cell repertoires in COVID-19. Study-wide context: Sources were T cells, B-cell-depleted T cells, or PBMCs; the material itself was cDNA or gDNA.

Cohort placement rested on clinical history that participants reported themselves. Exposed participants came across a COVID-19 case within 2 weeks before study entry. Sequencing used immunoSEQ multiplex PCR; TCRdb keeps in-frame clones, though not all of them. The sample shows under 300,000 clones, approximately 88% of them seen only once. V dropped 5 bases and J dropped 5 bases, with 13 bases sitting between them. There are 13 residues in the CDR3. From germline, CDR1 is SQVTM and CDR2 ANQGSEA. This receptor was obtained from a middle-aged woman who had been exposed to COVID-19. The chain joins TRBV29-1 to TRBJ2-1; D ambiguous. The sequencing input was PBMCs or T cells enriched from blood (not recorded which). The CDR3 region is CSVPQASDNEQFF. In DNA, the CDR3 is TGCAGCGTTCCTCAGGCGTCAGACAATGAGCAGTTCTTC.